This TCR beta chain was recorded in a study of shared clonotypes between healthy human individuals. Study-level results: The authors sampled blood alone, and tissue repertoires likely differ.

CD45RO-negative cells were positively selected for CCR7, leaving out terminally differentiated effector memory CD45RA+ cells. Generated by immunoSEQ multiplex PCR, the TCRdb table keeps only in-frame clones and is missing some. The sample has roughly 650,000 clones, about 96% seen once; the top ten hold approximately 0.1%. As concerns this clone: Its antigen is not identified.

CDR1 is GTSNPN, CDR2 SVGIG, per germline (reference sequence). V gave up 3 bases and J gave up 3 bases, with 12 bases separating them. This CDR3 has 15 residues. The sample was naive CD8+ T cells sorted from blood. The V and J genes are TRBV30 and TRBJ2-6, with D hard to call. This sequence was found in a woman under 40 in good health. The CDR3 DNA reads TGTGCCTGGAGATTAGGAGCATATGGGGCCAACGTCCTGACTTTC. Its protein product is CAWRLGAYGANVLTF.